This T cell receptor (beta chain) was sequenced in a study of T-cell memory formation after mild COVID-19. Whole-study results and caveats: Pre-infection memory contained some responding clones, which suggested that cross-reactive memory had joined. The main location of contracting CD4+ clones was CM and EM, and that of contracting CD8+ clones was EMRA. The study found balanced CD4/CD8 in clones contracting day 15 to 85 and a CD4+ lean in later expanders.

For this clonotype: Its specificity is not known.

The ends were cut back, 3 bases at V and 0 bases at J, with 12 bases in the middle. There are 14 residues in the CDR3. Germline lookup yields CDR1 DFQATT and CDR2 SNEGSKA (reference sequence). 5'RACE primed at constant segments yielded TCR alpha and TCR beta cDNA libraries bearing sample barcodes and UMIs. TCRdb reprocessed the 5' RACE reads via MiXCR and lists one record per CDR3 protein. This sample carries around 200,000 distinct CDR3 sequences, approximately 30% of them seen once, and the ten largest clones take about an eighth. V gene TRBV20-1 combines with J gene TRBJ2-7; the D call may be TRBD1 or TRBD2 (5 bases each). Sequencing was done on a sample of PBMCs or a T cell subset sorted from them (not recorded which). The TCR originated in an adult woman who had mild COVID-19 (a few samples of this study predate the infection). Cell type and time point are not known. The CDR3 protein is CSARKRTSSYEQYF. The CDR3 DNA reads as TGCAGTGCTAGGAAGCGGACAAGCTCCTACGAGCAGTACTTC.